The next 9 T cell receptor beta chains were all read from a single sample in a study of T cell repertoires in cytomegalovirus infection. TCRdb re-called the reads with MiXCR, one entry per CDR3 protein. The data hold approximately 250,000 distinct CDR3 sequences, with over 8% observed a single time. Material: PBMCs. The receptor set was obtained from a human donor in good health (CMV status not recorded). Some clones in this sample may be carry-over from other donors' samples.

This clonotype has a count of ten or more. The rearrangement links TRBV7-8 to TRBJ2-7, with 7 bases matching TRBD2. Trimming removed 4 bases from V and 5 bases from J; junction bases left unmatched: 23. The length of the CDR3 is 19 residues. Germline V gives CDR1 SGHVS, CDR2 FQNEAQ. CDR3: CASSSGLGRKGGSWNEQYF. Written as DNA, the CDR3 is TGTGCCAGCAGCTCGGGTTTGGGGAGGAAAGGCGGGAGTTGGAACGAGCAGTACTTC.

This clonotype was detected a few times. This chain connects TRBV11-3 to TRBJ2-1; D is possibly TRBD1 (6 bases). V was trimmed by 1 base and J by 3 bases, leaving 22 bases between them. Germline CDR1 and CDR2: SGHNT and YENEEA. The CDR3 extends over 19 amino acids. The CDR3 DNA is TGTGCCAGCAGCTTAGGGTACCGGGGACAACTGTCGATCTACAATGAGCAGTTCTTC. Translation gives CASSLGYRGQLSIYNEQFF.

This clonotype occurred once. Since a much larger clone is just one base distant, this may be a read error. The gene calls are TRBV6-5 and TRBJ2-3; D is unresolved. CDR3 size: 11 residues. Per germline, CDR1 MNHEY and CDR2 SVGAGI. The CDR3 region has the DNA TGTGTCAGCAGTTACATGGATACGCAGTATTTT. This sequence encodes CVSSYMDTQYF.

This clonotype was recorded a few times. The gene calls are TRBV12-3 or TRBV12-4 and TRBJ1-2; 8 positions agree with TRBD1. The CDR3 has 15 residues. The J segment lost 7 bases and the V segment lost 5 bases, leaving 12 bases of the junction unmatched. CDR3 region: CASSNGGQGWAGYTF. CDR3 nucleotides: TGTGCCAGCAGTAACGGTGGACAGGGATGGGCTGGCTACACCTTC.

This clonotype was picked up many times. V usage is TRBV28 and J usage is TRBJ1-6, with 8 bases aligning to TRBD1. V lost 7 bases and J lost 11; bases outside the gene matches: 7. CDR3 length: 13 amino acids. The germline V gene has CDR1 MDHEN and CDR2 SYDVKM. The DNA for the CDR3 is TGTGCCAGCACGGCAGGGACAGGTGCACCCCTCCACTTT. Protein: CASTAGTGAPLHF.

This clonotype was counted between two and nine times. The chain couples TRBV6-5 to TRBJ1-2, with a tentative D call TRBD1 (6 bases). This CDR3 spans 15 amino acids. Germline CDR1 MNHEY, CDR2 SVGAGI. V was shortened by 5 bases and J by 3 bases, with 16 bases between the two germline ends. CDR3 residues: CASSPLGGRDYGYTF. The CDR3 nucleotides read TGTGCCAGCAGTCCTCTAGGGGGGCGAGACTATGGCTACACCTTC.

The J gene is TRBJ2-7, the V gene TRBV7-2, with D perhaps TRBD1 (5 bases). With 5 bases removed from V and 2 bases from J, the gap between germline ends came to 16 bases. The CDR3 totals 15 residues. Per germline, CDR1 SGHTA and CDR2 FQGNSA. This CDR3 is CASSAKTGPTYEQYF. The DNA for the CDR3 is TGTGCCAGCAGCGCTAAAACAGGACCAACCTACGAGCAGTACTTC.

CDR3 nucleotide sequence: TGTGCCACCCTACCGAAGGGGGCTCGCACCGGGGAGCTGTTTTTT. Its translation: CATLPKGARTGELFF. The chain has TRBV2 and TRBJ2-2; 7 nucleotides agree with TRBD1. The CDR3 is 15 amino acids. With V trimmed by 10 bases and J by 4 bases, 12 bases remained unmatched. Germline V CDR1 and CDR2: SNHLY, FYNNEI.

This clonotype was seen ten or more times. This chain joins TRBV2 and TRBJ1-5; no reliable D call. Trimming removed 4 bases at V and 4 bases at J, with 14 bases between. The CDR3 totals 15 residues. Germline V lookup: CDR1 SNHLY, CDR2 FYNNEI. The CDR3 reads CASSVGLESNQPQHF. CDR3 nucleotides: TGTGCCAGCAGTGTAGGTCTAGAAAGTAATCAGCCCCAGCATTTT.